This T cell receptor beta chain was retrieved from a study of tissue T cells after allogeneic stem cell transplantation. Germline assignment: CDR1 LNHNV and CDR2 YYDKDF (reference sequence). V gave up 3 bases and J gave up 7 bases, with 13 bases separating them. The CDR3 has 14 amino acids. Sequenced by immunoSEQ multiplex PCR; TCRdb stores in-frame clones only, minus some. Among 25,000 to 30,000 clones listed, roughly 89% were seen once. The source of this sequence is a male donor aged 60 or older who later had graft-versus-host disease after an allogeneic stem cell transplant. The chain is built from TRBV15 and TRBJ2-1; no firm D call. The specimen was blood, collected before transplantation. CDR3 in amino acids: CATSRGRYRNEQFF. For the CDR3, the DNA is TGTGCCACCAGCAGGGGTCGGTATAGGAATGAGCAGTTCTTC.